These T cell receptor beta chains were read from a single sample in a study of molecular identifiers for immune sequencing clone quantification. TCRdb re-derived calls from the PCR reads in MiXCR, one entry per CDR3 protein. Altogether around 460,000 distinct CDR3 sequences are present, around 21% being singletons, with the ten largest covering more than 0.8%. The sequenced material came from naive CD8+ T cells from blood, with Jurkat cell RNA spiked in. The receptor set was obtained from a human donor in good health. Some libraries in this study had Jurkat cell RNA spiked in. Each CDR3 is given with its conserved first and last residue. Each record gives: clone size, V gene, D gene, CDR3 length, J gene, CDR3 DNA, CDR3 protein. A D gene is named only where the DNA matches it firmly. Rows may omit the clone size; those that give it use once, few, many or a size class.

size: few
V: TRBV4-1
D: .
length: 14
J: TRBJ2-1
DNA: TGCGCCAGCAGCCAAGGGGTCCTCGACAATGAGCAGTTCTTC
CDR3: CASSQGVLDNEQFF

size: many
V: TRBV9
D: .
length: 14
J: TRBJ2-3
DNA: TGTGCCAGCAGCGTAGTCCCCAGCACAGATACGCAGTATTTT
CDR3: CASSVVPSTDTQYF

size: .
V: TRBV2
D: .
length: 14
J: TRBJ2-7
DNA: TGTGCCAGCAGTGAATGGCTAGGGAACTACGAGCAGTACTTC
CDR3: CASSEWLGNYEQYF

size: few
V: TRBV3-1
D: .
length: 15
J: TRBJ2-3
DNA: TGTGCCAGCAGCCAAGAGTCCCTGGGCACAGATACGCAGTATTTT
CDR3: CASSQESLGTDTQYF

size: .
V: TRBV12-5
D: .
length: 16
J: TRBJ2-1
DNA: TGTGCTAGTGGCCCCGGTGGGAGCCACTCGTACCGTGAGCAGTTCTTC
CDR3: CASGPGGSHSYREQFF

size: .
V: TRBV6-1
D: .
length: 16
J: TRBJ1-3
DNA: TGTGCCAGCAGTGAAATTGGGGTACTCTCTGGAAACACCATATATTTT
CDR3: CASSEIGVLSGNTIYF

size: .
V: TRBV28
D: .
length: 11
J: TRBJ2-7
DNA: TGTGCCAGCTGCACCGCAGACGAGCAGTACTTC
CDR3: CASCTADEQYF

size: many
V: TRBV7-9
D: .
length: 14
J: TRBJ1-4
DNA: TGTGCCAGCAGCCCTTACCCCACTAATGAAAAACTGTTTTTT
CDR3: CASSPYPTNEKLFF

size: many
V: TRBV19
D: .
length: 13
J: TRBJ2-3
DNA: TGTGCCACCGGAGCGGCTAGCACAGATACGCAGTATTTT
CDR3: CATGAASTDTQYF

size: .
V: TRBV11-2
D: .
length: 18
J: TRBJ1-3
DNA: TGTGCCAGCAGCCCCCTGACGACAGACCGAAGATCTGGAAACACCATATATTTT
CDR3: CASSPLTTDRRSGNTIYF

size: .
V: TRBV28
D: .
length: 15
J: TRBJ2-7
DNA: TGTGCCAGCAGTTTAAAGCAGGGCTCTTTCCCCGAGCAGTACTTC
CDR3: CASSLKQGSFPEQYF

size: few
V: TRBV12-3/TRBV12-4
D: .
length: 13
J: TRBJ2-5
DNA: TGTGCCAGCACTAAGGGGGGGAGAGAGACCCAGTACTTC
CDR3: CASTKGGRETQYF

size: many
V: TRBV9
D: .
length: 16
J: TRBJ2-3
DNA: TGTGCCAGCAGCGGGGGGCGGACACCAAGCACAGATACGCAGTATTTT
CDR3: CASSGGRTPSTDTQYF

size: few
V: TRBV30
D: TRBD1
length: 13
J: TRBJ2-2
DNA: TGTGCCTGGAGTACGACAGGGGCCGGGGAGCTGTTTTTT
CDR3: CAWSTTGAGELFF

size: many
V: TRBV10-2
D: .
length: 13
J: TRBJ1-5
DNA: TGCGCCAGCAGTGATGGTAGCAATCAGCCCCAGCATTTT
CDR3: CASSDGSNQPQHF

size: many
V: TRBV7-9
D: .
length: 16
J: TRBJ1-6
DNA: TGTGCCAGCAGCACCTCCCCTAGCTCCTATAATTCACCCCTCCACTTT
CDR3: CASSTSPSSYNSPLHF

size: many
V: TRBV14
D: .
length: 13
J: TRBJ1-1
DNA: TGTGCCAGCAGCCAAGTGGGCCGGAATGAAGCTTTCTTT
CDR3: CASSQVGRNEAFF

size: .
V: TRBV27
D: TRBD1
length: 15
J: TRBJ1-2
DNA: TGTGCCAGCAGTTTCGGACAGGGCTGGAGCTATGGCTACACCTTC
CDR3: CASSFGQGWSYGYTF

size: .
V: TRBV27
D: .
length: 13
J: TRBJ2-1
DNA: TGTGCCAGCAGTCCCCTGACCGAGAGTGAGCAGTTCTTC
CDR3: CASSPLTESEQFF

size: .
V: TRBV6-2/TRBV6-3
D: .
length: 15
J: TRBJ1-1
DNA: TGTGCCAGCGAGGCACAGGGAATCATGAACACTGAAGCTTTCTTT
CDR3: CASEAQGIMNTEAFF

size: .
V: TRBV7-9
D: TRBD2
length: 18
J: TRBJ2-2
DNA: TGTGCCAGCAGCTTAGAGAGGGCTAGCGGGTCGAACACCGGGGAGCTGGTTTTT
CDR3: CASSLERASGSNTGELVF

size: many
V: TRBV27
D: .
length: 17
J: TRBJ1-1
DNA: TGTGCCAGCAGTTTACTCTCGGACACCAGAAGAGAGAATGAAGCTTTCTTT
CDR3: CASSLLSDTRRENEAFF